The sequence of this TCR beta chain was determined in a study of spatial heterogeneity in lung cancer. There are 13 residues in the CDR3. Per the germline V gene, CDR1 is SEHNR and CDR2 is FQNEAQ (reference sequence). Trimming took 6 bases from V and 5 from J, leaving 13 bases between them. Time point: blood at routine non-recurrence follow-up after resection. This clonotype has ten or more counts. TCRdb passed the 5' RACE reads through MiXCR, listing each CDR3 protein once. Of 30,000 to 40,000 distinct CDR3 sequences in the sample, approximately 8% are singletons; the top ten hold approximately 9.8%.

Sequenced here: PBMCs, sampled at follow-up. The chain employs TRBV7-9 and TRBJ1-2; no reliable D call. This receptor was identified in a male donor with early-stage non-small cell lung cancer. The CDR3, as DNA: TGTGCCAGCAGTCCCGACACACCATATGGCTACACCTTC. Amino acid sequence: CASSPDTPYGYTF.